The rows below give T cell receptor beta chains drawn from one sample of a study of shared clonotypes between healthy human individuals. Here immunoSEQ multiplex PCR was the method, and the copy in TCRdb shows in-frame clones only, minus some. The sample carries fewer than 1 million clones, about 97% recorded once. Sequencing used naive CD8+ T cells sorted from blood. Receptors were obtained from a man between 25 and 39 years old in good health. The CDR3 runs from the conserved cysteine through the conserved F or W. D genes are given only for firm matches. Size tells how often a clone was seen (once, few, many) or the class of an expanded clone, and some rows leave it out.

J	V	size	D	DNA	CDR3
TRBJ2-1	TRBV29-1	NA	NA	TGCAGCGTTGAAGATCCGAGGGGTGAGCAGTTCTTC	CSVEDPRGEQFF
TRBJ1-1	TRBV5-5	NA	NA	TGTGCCAGCAGCTTGGGGCGTTTCACTGAAGCTTTCTTT	CASSLGRFTEAFF
TRBJ2-7	TRBV11-1	NA	NA	TGTGCCAGCAGCATCCCGGGACTGGGCTACGAGCAGTACTTC	CASSIPGLGYEQYF
TRBJ2-7	TRBV5-5	NA	TRBD2	TGTGCCAGCAGCCCGGGACTAGCGGTCTACGAGCAGTACTTC	CASSPGLAVYEQYF
TRBJ2-3	TRBV27	NA	NA	TGTGCCAGCAGTTTATTGGGGACCCCGGATACGCAGTATTTT	CASSLLGTPDTQYF
TRBJ2-1	TRBV6-5	NA	TRBD2	TGTGCCAGCAGTTTGGGACTAGCGGACTCCTACAATGAGCAGTTCTTC	CASSLGLADSYNEQFF
TRBJ2-1	TRBV27	NA	TRBD1	TGTGCCAGCAGTCCCCATCCGACAGGGGGCGTTATGAATGAGCAGTTCTTC	CASSPHPTGGVMNEQFF
TRBJ2-1	TRBV30	NA	NA	TGTGCCTGGAGTGTACTCACTTCGGCCCGGGGCTACAATGAGCAGTTCTTC	CAWSVLTSARGYNEQFF
TRBJ1-2	TRBV2	NA	TRBD1	TGTGCCAGCAGTGTCACAGGGGAGCACTATGGCTACACCTTC	CASSVTGEHYGYTF
TRBJ2-7	TRBV28	NA	TRBD1	TGTGCCAGCAGTAGGCCCAGGACAGGGAGCTCCGAGCAGTACTTC	CASSRPRTGSSEQYF
TRBJ2-7	TRBV7-6	NA	NA	TGTGCCAGCAGCAGGGAGTTCACTCCCTACGAGCAGTACTTC	CASSREFTPYEQYF
TRBJ2-2	TRBV7-9	NA	NA	TGTGCCAGCTCCGGTTGGGCCACCGGGGAGCTGTTTTTT	CASSGWATGELFF
TRBJ2-7	TRBV7-9	NA	NA	TGTGCCAGCAGCGCCTCCGGGGTCGGGAGAGGGTCGGAGCAGTACTTC	CASSASGVGRGSEQYF
TRBJ2-1	TRBV15	NA	NA	TGTGCCACCAGCAGAGATCGTGTCCCGGGACCATACAATGAGCAGTTCTTC	CATSRDRVPGPYNEQFF
TRBJ2-1	TRBV10-3	NA	TRBD2	TGTGCCATCAGTGAGTCGCGCGGGAGCTCCTACAATGAGCAGTTCTTC	CAISESRGSSYNEQFF
TRBJ2-1	TRBV7-9	NA	NA	TGTGCCAGCAGCAGCAGGGGTTTCAATGAGCAGTTCTTC	CASSSRGFNEQFF
TRBJ1-2	TRBV11-2	NA	NA	TGTGCCAGCAGCTCAATAAGACAGACCGACTATGGCTACACCTTC	CASSSIRQTDYGYTF
TRBJ1-5	TRBV6-6	NA	NA	TGTGCCAGCAGTCCCACCGGTAATCAGCCCCAGCATTTT	CASSPTGNQPQHF
TRBJ2-5	TRBV9	NA	TRBD2	TGTGCCAGCAGCGTAGGACTAGCGGAGCAAGAGACCCAGTACTTC	CASSVGLAEQETQYF
TRBJ2-7	TRBV5-1	NA	TRBD2	TGCGCCAGCAGCTTGGGGGCATCAGGGACTAGCGGGAGTTCTCGGTACGAGCAGTACTTC	CASSLGASGTSGSSRYEQYF
TRBJ2-7	TRBV30	NA	TRBD2	TGTGCCTGGAGCGACGGGACTAGCGGGATTCACGAGCAGTACTTC	CAWSDGTSGIHEQYF
TRBJ2-2	TRBV7-9	NA	NA	TGTGCCAGCCACAACGCCGGGGCACCCGGGGAGCTGTTTTTT	CASHNAGAPGELFF
TRBJ2-3	TRBV4-1	once	TRBD2	TGCGCCAGCAGCCACCCACTAGCGGGAGGGCCAGGAGGGTCAGATACGCAGTATTTT	CASSHPLAGGPGGSDTQYF
TRBJ1-1	TRBV13	NA	NA	TGTGCCAGCAGCTTAGAGGTAGGGAATACTGAAGCTTTCTTT	CASSLEVGNTEAFF
TRBJ1-5	TRBV27	NA	NA	TGTGCCAGCAGTTACGGCAGGGAACAGCCCCAGCATTTT	CASSYGREQPQHF
TRBJ2-5	TRBV19	NA	NA	TGTGCCAGTAGTGGCCTGACAGCCAGCCAAGAGACCCAGTACTTC	CASSGLTASQETQYF
TRBJ2-2	TRBV9	NA	NA	TGTGCCAGCAGCGCTAACACCGGGGAGCTGTTTTTT	CASSANTGELFF
TRBJ2-7	TRBV20-1	NA	NA	TGCAGTGCGTCACCCTACGAGCAGTACTTC	CSASPYEQYF
TRBJ2-7	TRBV7-9	NA	TRBD1	TGTGCCAGCAGCCCGGACAGGTTCAACTACGAGCAGTACTTC	CASSPDRFNYEQYF
TRBJ2-7	TRBV5-8	NA	TRBD2	TGTGCCAGCAGCCACGGGACTAGCGGGTCTACGGAGCAGTACTTC	CASSHGTSGSTEQYF
TRBJ2-1	TRBV15	NA	NA	TGTGCCACCAGCAACTCGTTAAGGGGGAGCTACAATGAGCAGTTCTTC	CATSNSLRGSYNEQFF
TRBJ2-7	TRBV5-5	NA	NA	TGTGCCAGCAGCTTGGATCTGTACGAGCAGTACTTC	CASSLDLYEQYF
TRBJ2-1	TRBV27	NA	NA	TGTGCCAGCAGTTACGAGGCAGTAGCGCTCTACAATGAGCAGTTCTTC	CASSYEAVALYNEQFF
TRBJ2-7	TRBV4-3	once	TRBD2	TGCGCCAGCAGCCCCGGGACTAGCGACAAGCCCTACGAGCAGTACTTC	CASSPGTSDKPYEQYF
TRBJ2-7	TRBV27	NA	TRBD2	TGTGCCAGCAGTGGCACCATGGGCGGGAGCTCCTACGAGCAGTACTTC	CASSGTMGGSSYEQYF
TRBJ1-1	TRBV5-1	NA	NA	TGCGCCAGCAGCTTGTGGGGGGGCACTGAAGCTTTCTTT	CASSLWGGTEAFF
TRBJ2-7	TRBV7-6	NA	TRBD1	TGTGCCAGCAGCTCCGGGACAGGGGTCTACGAGCAGTACTTC	CASSSGTGVYEQYF
TRBJ2-7	TRBV11-2	NA	NA	TGTGCCAGCAGCTTAGAGTATGCACAGTTCTACGAGCAGTACTTC	CASSLEYAQFYEQYF
TRBJ2-7	TRBV29-1	NA	NA	TGCAGCGTTGAGGGTAGGGGAACCCTCGGCTACGAGCAGTACTTC	CSVEGRGTLGYEQYF
TRBJ1-5	TRBV28	NA	NA	TGTGCCAGCAGTTTATCCTTCGATCAGCCCCAGCATTTT	CASSLSFDQPQHF
TRBJ2-1	TRBV6-5	NA	NA	TGTGCCAGCAGTTACGGGGGGCCTTATTCCCACAATGAGCAGTTCTTC	CASSYGGPYSHNEQFF
TRBJ1-2	TRBV6-5	NA	NA	TGTGCCAGCAGTTACGGTCCCCAGAATACTAACTATGGCTACACCTTC	CASSYGPQNTNYGYTF
TRBJ1-3	TRBV6-5	NA	NA	TGTGCCACGCGTCACAGGGACTCTGGAAACACCATATATTTT	CATRHRDSGNTIYF
TRBJ2-3	TRBV7-9	NA	NA	TGTGCCAGCAGCTTAGTTTTCACAGATACGCAGTATTTT	CASSLVFTDTQYF
TRBJ2-1	TRBV6-1	NA	NA	TGTGCCAGCAGAATAGTAGAAACCTACAATGAGCAGTTCTTC	CASRIVETYNEQFF
TRBJ2-3	TRBV7-8	NA	NA	TGTGCCAGCAGCCTTAGCAGCGCTTACACAGATACGCAGTATTTT	CASSLSSAYTDTQYF
TRBJ2-7	TRBV5-1	NA	NA	TGCGCCAGCAGCCGCCTAGGCGGGGTAATTAACGAGCAGTACTTC	CASSRLGGVINEQYF
TRBJ2-1	TRBV9	NA	TRBD2	TGTGCCAGCAGCCCCGGGGCGGGGGTATACAATGAGCAGTTCTTC	CASSPGAGVYNEQFF
TRBJ2-7	TRBV7-9	NA	NA	TGTGCCAGCAGCCGGGACGTATCGACCTACGAGCAGTACTTC	CASSRDVSTYEQYF